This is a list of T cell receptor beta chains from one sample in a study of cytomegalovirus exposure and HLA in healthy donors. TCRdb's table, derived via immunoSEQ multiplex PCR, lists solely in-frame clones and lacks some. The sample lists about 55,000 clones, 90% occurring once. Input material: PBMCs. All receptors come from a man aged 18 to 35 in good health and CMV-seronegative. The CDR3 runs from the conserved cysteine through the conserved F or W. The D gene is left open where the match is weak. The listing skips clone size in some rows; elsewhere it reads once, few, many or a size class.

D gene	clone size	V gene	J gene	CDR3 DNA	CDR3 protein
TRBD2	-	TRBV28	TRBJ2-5	TGTGCCAGCAGTCGCGGTGGGCGGGAGGGTAGAGAGACCCAGTACTTC	CASSRGGREGRETQYF
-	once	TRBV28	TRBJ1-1	TGTGCCAGCAGTTTTTATAACGCGGGGACTGAAGCTTTCTTT	CASSFYNAGTEAFF
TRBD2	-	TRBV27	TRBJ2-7	TGTGCCAGCAGCCACCAAAGTACTAGCGGGAGGATCTACGAGCAGTACTTC	CASSHQSTSGRIYEQYF
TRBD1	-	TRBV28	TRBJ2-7	TGTGCCAGCAGTTCCGCCAACCCCGGGACAGGGGGAGGCGAGCAGTACTTC	CASSSANPGTGGGEQYF
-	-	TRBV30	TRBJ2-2	TGTGCCTGGAGCGGTTTCGTAGGGGTGAACACCGGGGAGCTGTTTTTT	CAWSGFVGVNTGELFF
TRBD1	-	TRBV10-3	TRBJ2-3	TGTGCCATCAGCGGGACAGGGAGTTCAGATACGCAGTATTTT	CAISGTGSSDTQYF
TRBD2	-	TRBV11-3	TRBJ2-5	TGTGCCAGCAGCTTCGGCGGGAGGGCCGGAGAGACCCAGTACTTC	CASSFGGRAGETQYF
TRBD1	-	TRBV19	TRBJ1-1	TGTGCCAGTAGTCCGATAGGACAGGTGAACACTGAAGCTTTCTTT	CASSPIGQVNTEAFF
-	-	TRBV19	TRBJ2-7	TGTGCCAGTAGGGAGGGTTTGACAGCTTCCTACGAGCAGTACTTC	CASREGLTASYEQYF
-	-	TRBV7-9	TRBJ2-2	TGTGCCAGCAGGATAGGCGGCTTCCACACCGGGGAGCTGTTTTTT	CASRIGGFHTGELFF
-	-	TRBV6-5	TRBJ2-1	TGTGCCAGCAGCGGAGGGATGTCCAAAATTTGGTTCTTC	CASSGGMSKIWFF
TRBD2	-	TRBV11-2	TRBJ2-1	TGTGCCAGCAGCTCGGGACTAGCGGGATCCGATGAGCAGTTCTTC	CASSSGLAGSDEQFF
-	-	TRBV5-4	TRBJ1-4	TGTGCCAGCAGCTTGGCCGGGGGGGCGAAGGGACCTAATGAAAAACTGTTTTTT	CASSLAGGAKGPNEKLFF
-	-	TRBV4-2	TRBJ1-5	TGTGCCAGCAGCCAAGAAAGGACGGGGAGGGGAGGCCAGCCCCAGCATTTT	CASSQERTGRGGQPQHF
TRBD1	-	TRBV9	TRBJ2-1	TGTGCCAGCAGCCGTGAGGGGGACAGCTACAATGAGCAGTTCTTC	CASSREGDSYNEQFF
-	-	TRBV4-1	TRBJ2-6	TGCGCCAGCAGCCGCCTGGCAGGGGGGTCTGGGGCCAACGTCCTGACTTTC	CASSRLAGGSGANVLTF
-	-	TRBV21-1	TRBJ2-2	TGTGCCAGCAGCGGAGGGCAGGGAGGCACCGGGGAGCTGTTTTTT	CASSGGQGGTGELFF
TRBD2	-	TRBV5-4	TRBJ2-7	TGTGCCAGCAGCCTTAAAACGGGAGGGCTGTACGAGCAGTACTTC	CASSLKTGGLYEQYF
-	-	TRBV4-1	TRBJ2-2	TGCGCCAGCAGCCAACGAGTACAGGGTGGGACCGGGGAGCTGTTTTTT	CASSQRVQGGTGELFF
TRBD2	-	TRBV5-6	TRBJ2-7	TGTGCCAGCAGCCGGGAGGGGGGTTACAGCTCCTACGAGCAGTACTTC	CASSREGGYSSYEQYF
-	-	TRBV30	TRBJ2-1	TGTGCCTGGATTGCTGGGGCGGAGCGATACAATGAGCAGTTCTTC	CAWIAGAERYNEQFF
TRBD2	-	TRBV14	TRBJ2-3	TGTGCCAGCAGCCTTTTATTAGCGGGAGTCGGCACAGATACGCAGTATTTT	CASSLLLAGVGTDTQYF
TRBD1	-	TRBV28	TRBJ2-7	TGTGCTTCCACGGACAGGAGGTCCTACGAGCAGTACTTC	CASTDRRSYEQYF
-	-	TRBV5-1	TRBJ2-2	TGCGCCAGCAGCCCTTGGTCGAGCGGGAACACCGGGGAGCTGTTTTTT	CASSPWSSGNTGELFF
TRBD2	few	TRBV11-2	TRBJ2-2	TGTGCCAGCAGCGGGTTAGCGGGGCTCACCGGGGAGCTGTTTTTT	CASSGLAGLTGELFF
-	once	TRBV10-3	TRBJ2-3	TGTGCCCACGGAGGGACTAGCACAGATACGCAGTATTTT	CAHGGTSTDTQYF
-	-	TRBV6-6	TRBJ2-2	TGTGCCAGCAGTTACTTATCCGGGGAGCTGTTTTTT	CASSYLSGELFF
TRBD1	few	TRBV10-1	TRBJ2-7	TGCGCCAGCAGTGAGTCGATAAGGGACAGGGGGAACGAGCAGTACTTC	CASSESIRDRGNEQYF
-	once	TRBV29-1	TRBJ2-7	TGCAGCGTTGACGGGGGGGAGACAGGGGGCTACGAGCAGTACTTC	CSVDGGETGGYEQYF
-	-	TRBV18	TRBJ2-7	TGTGCCAGCTCACCATCCAGGAAGTCCTACGAGCAGTACTTC	CASSPSRKSYEQYF
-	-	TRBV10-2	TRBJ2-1	TGCGCCAGCAGTGAAATAGCATACAATGAGCAGTTCTTC	CASSEIAYNEQFF
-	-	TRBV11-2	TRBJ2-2	TGTGCCAGCAGCTTGGAGATATTGGCCGGGGAGCTGTTTTTT	CASSLEILAGELFF
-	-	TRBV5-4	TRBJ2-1	TGTGCCAGCAGCGCCCGACACGGCTCCTACAATGAGCAGTTCTTC	CASSARHGSYNEQFF
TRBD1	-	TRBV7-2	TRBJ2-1	TGTGCCAGCAGCTTAAACCCCGGGACAGGGAACTACAATGAGCAGTTCTTC	CASSLNPGTGNYNEQFF
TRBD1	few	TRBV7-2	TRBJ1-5	TGTGCCAGCAGCCAAGACAGGGTTGGTCAGCCCCAGCATTTT	CASSQDRVGQPQHF
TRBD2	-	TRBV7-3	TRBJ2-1	TGTGCCAGCAGTGTGACTAGCGGGATCTATGAGCAGTTCTTC	CASSVTSGIYEQFF
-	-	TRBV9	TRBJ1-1	TGTGCCAGCAGCGTAGCTGTAAGCGCTGAAGCTTTCTTT	CASSVAVSAEAFF
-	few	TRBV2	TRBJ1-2	TGTGCCAGCATGGTCCGGGATGGCTACACCTTC	CASMVRDGYTF
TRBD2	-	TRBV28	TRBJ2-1	TGTGCCATTTGTCGCAGCGGGACCAGCTCCTACAATGAGCAGTTCTTC	CAICRSGTSSYNEQFF
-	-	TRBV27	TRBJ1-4	TGTGCCAGCAGTTCGCAGGGGCAGATCGGAAAACTGTTTTTT	CASSSQGQIGKLFF
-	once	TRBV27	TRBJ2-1	TGTGCCAGCAGTTTATTTCCATCCCGGGGGATAGGCAATGAGCAGTTCTTC	CASSLFPSRGIGNEQFF
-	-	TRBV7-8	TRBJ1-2	TGTGCCAGCAGCTTACCCGAACAGGGCTATGGCTACACCTTC	CASSLPEQGYGYTF
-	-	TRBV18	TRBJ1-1	TGTGCCAGCTCACCACGTGGGGGGGTTGACACTGAAGCTTTCTTT	CASSPRGGVDTEAFF
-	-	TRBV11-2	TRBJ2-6	TGTGCCAGCAGCTCGGGGACTTCCTTCTCTGGGGCCAACGTCCTGACTTTC	CASSSGTSFSGANVLTF
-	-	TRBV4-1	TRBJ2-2	TGCGCCAGCAGCCAAGAGTACATGAACACCGGGGAGCTGTTTTTT	CASSQEYMNTGELFF
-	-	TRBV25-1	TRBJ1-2	TGTGCCAGCAGTGAATGGTCGGGTCAGAACTATGGCTACACCTTC	CASSEWSGQNYGYTF
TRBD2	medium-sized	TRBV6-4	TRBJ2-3	TGTGCCAGCAGTGTAGCGGGAGGCACAGATACGCAGTATTTT	CASSVAGGTDTQYF
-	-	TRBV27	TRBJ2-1	TGTGCCAGCAGTTTATCGAGGGAGTATTCCTACAATGAGCAGTTCTTC	CASSLSREYSYNEQFF
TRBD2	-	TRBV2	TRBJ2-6	TGTGCCAGCAGTGGGTCTAGCGGGAGGTCTAGCTCTGGGGCCAACGTCCTGACTTTC	CASSGSSGRSSSGANVLTF
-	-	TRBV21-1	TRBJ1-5	TGTGCCAGCAGCAACGGGAGCACACGGTCCAATCAGCCCCAGCATTTT	CASSNGSTRSNQPQHF
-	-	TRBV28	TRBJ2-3	TGTGCCAGCAGTAGCCTGGGGGGTGGAACAGATACGCAGTATTTT	CASSSLGGGTDTQYF
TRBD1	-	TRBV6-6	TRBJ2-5	TGTGCCAGCAGTTCCCTTACAGGGGGAGAAGAGACCCAGTACTTC	CASSSLTGGEETQYF
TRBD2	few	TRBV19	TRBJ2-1	TGTGCCAGTACCACATCCCCTAGCGGCCTCATTAATGAGCAGTTCTTC	CASTTSPSGLINEQFF
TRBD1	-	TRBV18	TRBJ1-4	TGTGCCAGCTCACCGGACAGGGGGTTTGGTGAAAAACTGTTTTTT	CASSPDRGFGEKLFF